These T cell receptor beta chains were read from a single sample in a study of cytomegalovirus exposure and HLA in healthy donors. Here immunoSEQ multiplex PCR was the method, and the copy in TCRdb shows in-frame clones only, minus some. Of some 220,000 clones listed, about 90% are singletons. The sequenced sample was PBMCs. These receptors all come from a woman under 30 in good health and CMV-seronegative. The CDR3 runs from the conserved cysteine through the conserved F or W.

J | V | CDR3
TRBJ2-1 | TRBV30 | CAWGAAPSSYNEQFF
TRBJ2-1 | TRBV6-6 | CASRSTLSDNYNEQFF
TRBJ1-4 | TRBV12-5 | CATTGTGDEKLFF
TRBJ2-1 | TRBV10-3 | CAIRTGHSDEQFF
TRBJ2-5 | TRBV5-8 | CASSFFRETQYF
TRBJ1-2 | TRBV30 | CAWMGRVYGYTF
TRBJ2-2 | TRBV5-1 | CASSLLQGGGTGELFF
TRBJ2-7 | TRBV4-1 | CASSRRWGGDLEYEQYF
TRBJ1-1 | TRBV5-1 | CASSAGQPFSTEAFF
TRBJ2-7 | TRBV29-1 | CSVELRVGEQYF
TRBJ2-3 | TRBV2 | CASIGRDTDTQYF
TRBJ2-5 | TRBV2 | CASSSFLGVQETQYF
TRBJ1-5 | TRBV18 | CASGQGLDQPQHF
TRBJ1-2 | TRBV2 | CASSELGTDITNYGYTF
TRBJ2-2 | TRBV6-1 | CASSEFSGSTGELFF
TRBJ1-5 | TRBV7-9 | CASSSQGGGSGNQPQHF
TRBJ2-7 | TRBV6-1 | CASILRDRAYEQYF
TRBJ2-7 | TRBV5-1 | CASSLLAGGLKNEQYF
TRBJ2-2 | TRBV21-1 | CASSKEERDVANTGELFF
TRBJ1-1 | TRBV7-3 | CASSLISLRDSDMNTEAFF
TRBJ2-7 | TRBV5-1 | CASSLASSGTRYEQYF
TRBJ1-2 | TRBV2 | CASSEWGGVNYGYTF
TRBJ2-1 | TRBV5-1 | CASSLGAKLEQFF
TRBJ2-1 | TRBV5-4 | CASSVGLSLNEQFF
TRBJ2-7 | TRBV5-5 | CASSLGREQYEQYF
TRBJ2-2 | TRBV10-3 | CAISRDSRVGGELFF
TRBJ1-1 | TRBV18 | CASSPQGAGTEAFF
TRBJ2-3 | TRBV6-1 | CASSELAGADTQYF
TRBJ2-1 | TRBV6-4 | CASKYEAGGGYYNEQFF
TRBJ1-2 | TRBV5-1 | CASSFVGIQGTYGYTF